These T cell receptor beta chains were read from a single sample in a study of blood T cell repertoires in COVID-19. Repertoires were generated with immunoSEQ multiplex PCR, while TCRdb's copy carries only in-frame clones and drops some. Of approximately 340,000 clones listed, 80% to 90% were seen once; the top ten hold 3%. The sequencing input was peripheral blood. The receptors stem from a man under 40 with active or convalescent COVID-19. CDR3s include the opening cysteine and the closing phenylalanine or tryptophan. The D gene is left open where the match is weak. Not every row has a clone size; where given, it reads once, few, many or a size class.

>.|TRBD1|TRBJ2-1|TRBV30
CAWSWGGTGTLNEQFF
TGTGCCTGGAGTTGGGGAGGGACAGGGACTCTGAATGAGCAGTTCTTC
>few|.|TRBJ1-5|TRBV2
CASSVQLNQPQHF
TGTGCCAGCAGTGTTCAGTTAAATCAGCCCCAGCATTTT
>.|.|TRBJ2-7|TRBV11-3
CASSPRGLSLYEQYF
TGTGCCAGCAGCCCCCGGGGTCTCTCTCTCTACGAGCAGTACTTC
>.|.|TRBJ1-2|TRBV27
CASSLGGTYGYTF
TGTGCCAGCAGTTTGGGCGGGACCTATGGCTACACCTTC
>.|.|TRBJ1-1|TRBV18
CASSPPQGRGSEAFF
TGTGCCAGCTCACCACCCCAGGGGCGGGGGTCTGAAGCTTTCTTT
>.|TRBD1|TRBJ1-1|TRBV6-5
CASSSTGGVGNTEAFF
TGTGCCAGCAGTTCGACAGGGGGCGTCGGGAACACTGAAGCTTTCTTT
>.|TRBD1|TRBJ2-4|TRBV18
CASSLTGEAKNIQYF
TGTGCCAGCTCCCTGACAGGGGAAGCCAAAAACATTCAGTACTTC
>.|TRBD1|TRBJ1-1|TRBV6-5
CASRDRAALHTEAFF
TGTGCCAGCAGAGACAGGGCCGCGTTGCACACTGAAGCTTTCTTT
>few|.|TRBJ1-1|TRBV5-1
CASSAGDRNTEAFF
TGCGCCAGCAGCGCGGGGGACCGGAACACTGAAGCTTTCTTT
>.|TRBD1|TRBJ1-2|TRBV11-3
CASSNSWDSYGYTF
TGTGCCAGCAGCAACTCTTGGGACAGCTATGGCTACACCTTC
>.|.|TRBJ2-6|TRBV28
CASSPLGSGANVLTF
TGTGCCAGCAGCCCTTTGGGGAGTGGGGCCAACGTCCTGACTTTC
>.|.|TRBJ1-1|TRBV5-1
CASSREGNTEAFF
TGCGCCAGCAGTAGGGAGGGGAACACTGAAGCTTTCTTT
>.|.|TRBJ2-1|TRBV2
CASSDPLNEQFF
TGTGCCAGCAGTGATCCCCTGAATGAGCAGTTCTTC
>.|.|TRBJ1-6|TRBV20-1
CSASMDTNSPLHF
TGCAGTGCTAGTATGGACACTAATTCACCCCTCCACTTT
>.|TRBD1|TRBJ1-6|TRBV11-2
CASTVGGVGNSPLHF
TGTGCCAGCACCGTAGGGGGCGTTGGCAATTCACCCCTCCACTTT
>once|.|TRBJ2-7|TRBV4-2
CASSQPGRQDKSYEQYF
TGTGCCAGCAGCCAACCTGGCCGACAGGATAAATCCTACGAGCAGTACTTC
>.|.|TRBJ1-1|TRBV4-1
CASTPAGLGTEAFF
TGCGCCAGCACCCCCGCAGGGTTGGGCACTGAAGCTTTCTTT
>.|TRBD1|TRBJ1-6|TRBV11-2
CASSLDITGAPLHF
TGTGCCAGCAGCTTAGACATAACAGGGGCACCCCTCCACTTT
>.|TRBD2|TRBJ2-3|TRBV5-4
CASSTPGLAMNTQYF
TGTGCCAGCAGCACCCCGGGACTAGCCATGAATACGCAGTATTTT
>.|.|TRBJ2-2|TRBV4-3
CASSQTVTGELFF
TGCGCCAGCAGCCAAACGGTGACCGGGGAGCTGTTTTTT
>.|.|TRBJ2-7|TRBV7-2
CASSNRVGYEQYF
TGTGCCAGCAGCAACAGGGTAGGCTACGAGCAGTACTTC
>.|TRBD1|TRBJ1-2|TRBV9
CATSHGDSTGYGYTF
TGTGCCACCTCACACGGGGACAGCACCGGCTATGGCTACACCTTC
>.|.|TRBJ1-6|TRBV27
CASSWRETSPLHF
TGTGCCAGCAGTTGGAGGGAAACTTCACCCCTCCACTTT
>.|.|TRBJ2-5|TRBV5-1
CASSPSGQQETQYF
TGCGCCAGCAGCCCCTCTGGACAGCAAGAGACCCAGTACTTC
>.|TRBD2|TRBJ2-3|TRBV6-2/TRBV6-3
CASSFGLAGTDTQYF
TGTGCCAGCAGTTTTGGACTAGCGGGCACAGATACGCAGTATTTT
>.|TRBD1|TRBJ2-7|TRBV6-5
CASMGQGAWDEQYF
TGTGCCAGCATGGGACAGGGCGCGTGGGACGAGCAGTACTTC
>once|.|TRBJ1-1|TRBV9
CASSPYGVNTEAFF
TGTGCCAGCAGCCCATACGGGGTGAACACTGAAGCTTTCTTT
>.|TRBD2|TRBJ2-1|TRBV28
CASSSLRLAGSSYNEQFF
TGTGCCAGCAGCTCACTGCGGCTAGCGGGAAGTTCCTACAATGAGCAGTTCTTC
>.|.|TRBJ1-1|TRBV6-2/TRBV6-3
CASSYTRGFEAFF
TGTGCCAGCAGTTACACGAGGGGGTTCGAAGCTTTCTTT
>once|TRBD2|TRBJ2-3|TRBV10-3
CAITDLAGGADTQYF
TGTGCCATCACCGACCTAGCGGGGGGCGCAGATACGCAGTATTTT
>.|TRBD2|TRBJ2-1|TRBV30
CAWSVGLAATSSYNEQFF
TGTGCCTGGAGTGTAGGACTAGCGGCTACCAGCTCCTACAATGAGCAGTTCTTC
>.|.|TRBJ1-4|TRBV4-3
CASSQWGEVNEKLFF
TGCGCCAGCAGCCAATGGGGGGAAGTTAATGAAAAACTGTTTTTT
>.|TRBD2|TRBJ2-3|TRBV24-1
CATSDLRAGSTDTQYF
TGTGCCACCAGTGATTTGCGAGCGGGGAGCACAGATACGCAGTATTTT
>.|TRBD2|TRBJ2-7|TRBV30
CAWSVAGGSTYEQYF
TGTGCCTGGAGTGTAGCTGGCGGGAGTACCTACGAGCAGTACTTC
>.|.|TRBJ2-1|TRBV5-1
CASSLGRGNEQFF
TGCGCCAGCAGCTTGGGTAGGGGGAATGAGCAGTTCTTC